This T cell receptor (beta chain) is from a study of blood T cells in healthy people across ages. Per the germline V gene, CDR1 is PRHDT and CDR2 is FYEKMQ (reference sequence). The length of the CDR3 is 14 residues. V dropped 5 bases and J dropped 3 bases, with 13 bases sitting between them. General study points: Higher diversity and more naive CD4+ cells were features of long-lived donors, compared to aged donors. The lack of PBMC sorting stopped any conclusive naive versus antigen-experienced comparison.

Turning to this clonotype: Its antigen is unidentified.

Through a sample-barcoded 5' primer and a J-beta primer mix, a second PCR was run for about 6 to 12 cycles. TCRdb reanalysed the 5' RACE reads using MiXCR and keeps one entry per CDR3 protein. Among 1.2 million to 1.5 million distinct CDR3 sequences listed, around 59% were seen once. The sequence was obtained from a man between 18 and 35 years old in good health. The rearrangement uses TRBV13 and TRBJ1-1; D unresolved. Sequencing was done on a sample of blood. The CDR3 sequence is CASSKDPEDTEAFF. CDR3 sequence (DNA): TGTGCCAGCAGCAAGGACCCTGAGGACACTGAAGCTTTCTTT.